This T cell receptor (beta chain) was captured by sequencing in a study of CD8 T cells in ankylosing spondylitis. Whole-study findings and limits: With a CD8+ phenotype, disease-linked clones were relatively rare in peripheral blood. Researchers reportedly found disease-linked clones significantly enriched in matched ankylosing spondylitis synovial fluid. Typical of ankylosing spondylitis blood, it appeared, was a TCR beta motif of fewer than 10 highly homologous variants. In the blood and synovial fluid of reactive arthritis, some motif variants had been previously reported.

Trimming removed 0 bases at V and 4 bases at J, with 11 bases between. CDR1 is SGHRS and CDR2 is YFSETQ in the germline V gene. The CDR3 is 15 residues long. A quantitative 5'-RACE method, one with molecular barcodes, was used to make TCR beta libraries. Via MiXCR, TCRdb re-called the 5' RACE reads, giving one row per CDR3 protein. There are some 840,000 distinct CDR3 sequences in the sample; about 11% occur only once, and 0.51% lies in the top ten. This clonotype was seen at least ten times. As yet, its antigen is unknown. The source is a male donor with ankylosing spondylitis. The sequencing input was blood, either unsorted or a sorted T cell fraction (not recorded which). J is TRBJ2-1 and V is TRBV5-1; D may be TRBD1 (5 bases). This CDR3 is CASSLGDSLYNEQFF. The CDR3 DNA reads TGCGCCAGCAGCTTGGGAGACAGCCTTTACAATGAGCAGTTCTTC.